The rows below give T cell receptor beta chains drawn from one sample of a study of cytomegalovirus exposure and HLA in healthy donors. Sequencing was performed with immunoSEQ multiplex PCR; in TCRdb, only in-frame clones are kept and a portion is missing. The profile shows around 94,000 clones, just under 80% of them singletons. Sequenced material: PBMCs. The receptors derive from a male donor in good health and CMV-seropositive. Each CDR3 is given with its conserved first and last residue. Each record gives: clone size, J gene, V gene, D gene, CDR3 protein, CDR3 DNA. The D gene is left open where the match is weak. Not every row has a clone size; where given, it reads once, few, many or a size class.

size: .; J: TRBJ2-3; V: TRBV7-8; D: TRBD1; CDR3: CASSGDREVGTDTQYF; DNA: TGTGCCAGCAGCGGAGACAGGGAAGTAGGCACAGATACGCAGTATTTT
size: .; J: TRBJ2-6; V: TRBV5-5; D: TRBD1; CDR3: CASSITGGSGANVLTF; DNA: TGTGCCAGCAGCATAACAGGGGGCTCTGGGGCCAACGTCCTGACTTTC
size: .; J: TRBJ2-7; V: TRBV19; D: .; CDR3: CASGPGIYEQYF; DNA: TGTGCCAGTGGCCCGGGAATCTACGAGCAGTACTTC
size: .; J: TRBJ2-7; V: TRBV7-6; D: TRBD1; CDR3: CASSLGIGTGGYEQYF; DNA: TGTGCCAGCAGCTTAGGTATCGGGACAGGTGGATACGAGCAGTACTTC
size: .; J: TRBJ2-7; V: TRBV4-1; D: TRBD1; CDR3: CASSQAPGQGYEQYF; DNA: TGCGCCAGCAGCCAGGCCCCGGGACAGGGCTACGAGCAGTACTTC
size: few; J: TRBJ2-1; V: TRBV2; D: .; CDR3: CASRLASSYNEQFF; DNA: TGTGCCAGCAGGCTAGCGAGCTCCTACAATGAGCAGTTCTTC
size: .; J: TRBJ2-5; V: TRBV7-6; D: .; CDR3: CASSLTGVSETQYF; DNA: TGTGCCAGCAGCTTAACCGGGGTGTCGGAGACCCAGTACTTC
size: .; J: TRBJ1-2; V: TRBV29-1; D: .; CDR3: CSVGNTGSYGYTF; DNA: TGCAGCGTTGGCAACACCGGGAGCTATGGCTACACCTTC
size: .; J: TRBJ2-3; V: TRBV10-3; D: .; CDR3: CAIGLDRSTDTQYF; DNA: TGTGCCATCGGCTTGGACAGATCCACAGATACGCAGTATTTT
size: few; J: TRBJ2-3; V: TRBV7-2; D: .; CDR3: CASRSQVRSSTDTQYF; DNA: TGTGCCAGCCGCTCCCAAGTTCGGTCGAGCACAGATACGCAGTATTTT
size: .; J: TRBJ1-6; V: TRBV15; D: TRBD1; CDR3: CATSPRDRENSPLHF; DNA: TGTGCCACCAGCCCCCGGGACAGGGAAAATTCACCCCTCCACTTT
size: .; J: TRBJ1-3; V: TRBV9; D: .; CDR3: CASSVASTGGQIGNTIYF; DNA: TGTGCCAGCAGCGTAGCTTCGACTGGGGGACAAATTGGAAACACCATATATTTT
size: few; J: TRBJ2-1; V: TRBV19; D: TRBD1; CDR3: CASRPGGEQFF; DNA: TGTGCCAGCCGCCCAGGGGGTGAGCAGTTCTTC
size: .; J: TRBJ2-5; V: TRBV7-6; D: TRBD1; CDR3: CASSGNSGGETQYF; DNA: TGTGCCAGCAGCGGCAATTCAGGGGGAGAGACCCAGTACTTC
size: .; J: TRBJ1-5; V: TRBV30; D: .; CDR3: CAWSRQGNQPQHF; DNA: TGTGCCTGGAGTCGGCAGGGGAATCAGCCCCAGCATTTT
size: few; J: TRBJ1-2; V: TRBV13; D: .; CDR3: CASSASYGYTF; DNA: TGTGCCAGCAGCGCCAGCTATGGCTACACCTTC
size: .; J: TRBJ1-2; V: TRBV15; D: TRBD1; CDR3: CATSRSDREGYGYTF; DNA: TGTGCCACCAGCAGATCTGACAGGGAAGGGTATGGCTACACCTTC
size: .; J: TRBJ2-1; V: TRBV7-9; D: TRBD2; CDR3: CASSLAGLAAYNEQFF; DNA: TGTGCCAGCAGCTTAGCGGGGCTAGCGGCCTACAATGAGCAGTTCTTC
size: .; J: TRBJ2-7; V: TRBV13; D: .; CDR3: CASRVQGSSYEQYF; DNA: TGTGCCAGCAGGGTCCAGGGATCTTCCTACGAGCAGTACTTC
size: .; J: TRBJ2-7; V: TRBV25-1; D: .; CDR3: CASRQQGSSYEQYF; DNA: TGTGCCAGCAGGCAACAGGGAAGTTCCTACGAGCAGTACTTC
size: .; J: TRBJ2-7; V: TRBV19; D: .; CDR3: CASSIYQGYEQYF; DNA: TGTGCCAGTAGTATATATCAGGGGTACGAGCAGTACTTC
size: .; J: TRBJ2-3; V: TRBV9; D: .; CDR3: CASSVGLPAKATDTQYF; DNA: TGTGCCAGCAGCGTAGGACTCCCCGCAAAAGCCACAGATACGCAGTATTTT
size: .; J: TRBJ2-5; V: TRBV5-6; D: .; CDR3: CASSLVTNQGTQYF; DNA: TGTGCCAGCAGCTTGGTGACAAACCAAGGGACCCAGTACTTC
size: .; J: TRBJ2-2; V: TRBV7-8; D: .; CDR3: CASSLGDTDTGELFF; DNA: TGTGCCAGCAGCTTAGGGGACACCGACACCGGGGAGCTGTTTTTT
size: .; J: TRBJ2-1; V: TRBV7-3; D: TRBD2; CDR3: CASSSIAGGQGEQFF; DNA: TGTGCCAGCAGCTCCATAGCGGGGGGGCAGGGTGAGCAGTTCTTC
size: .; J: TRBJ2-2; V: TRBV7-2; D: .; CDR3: CASSLAPGGTTGELFF; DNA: TGTGCCAGCAGCTTAGCGCCTGGCGGGACTACCGGGGAGCTGTTTTTT
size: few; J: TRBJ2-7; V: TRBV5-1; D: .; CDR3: CASSLKQDSYEQYF; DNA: TGCGCCAGCAGCTTAAAACAGGACTCCTACGAGCAGTACTTC
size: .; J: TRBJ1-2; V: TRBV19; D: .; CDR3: CASTHGLFGYTF; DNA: TGTGCCAGTACCCATGGACTGTTCGGCTACACCTTC
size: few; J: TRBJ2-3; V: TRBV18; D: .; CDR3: CASSPVPGETDTQYF; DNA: TGTGCCAGCTCACCAGTTCCGGGAGAGACAGATACGCAGTATTTT
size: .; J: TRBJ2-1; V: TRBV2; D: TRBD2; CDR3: CASRAGGLYNEQFF; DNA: TGTGCCAGCAGAGCGGGGGGCCTCTACAATGAGCAGTTCTTC
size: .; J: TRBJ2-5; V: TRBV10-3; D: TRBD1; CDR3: CAISEISGQGRGETQYF; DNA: TGTGCCATCAGTGAGATTTCAGGACAGGGTCGAGGAGAGACCCAGTACTTC
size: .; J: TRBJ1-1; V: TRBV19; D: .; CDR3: CASRASQHTEAFF; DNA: TGTGCCAGCAGGGCCTCCCAGCACACTGAAGCTTTCTTT
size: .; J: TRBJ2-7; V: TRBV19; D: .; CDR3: CASREGLSSYEQYF; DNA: TGTGCCAGTAGGGAGGGTCTTAGCTCCTACGAGCAGTACTTC
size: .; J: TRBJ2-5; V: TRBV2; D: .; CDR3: CASSEAPSREQYF; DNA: TGTGCCAGCAGTGAAGCCCCTTCGAGAGAGCAGTACTTC
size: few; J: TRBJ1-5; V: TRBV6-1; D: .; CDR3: CASSEDRGSNQPQHF; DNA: TGTGCCAGCAGTGAAGATCGCGGTAGCAATCAGCCCCAGCATTTT
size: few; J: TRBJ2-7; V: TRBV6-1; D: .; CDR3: CASSGQIYEQYF; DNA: TGTGCCAGCAGTGGGCAGATATACGAGCAGTACTTC
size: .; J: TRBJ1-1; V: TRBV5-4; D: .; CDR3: CASSPRDLNTEAFF; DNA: TGTGCCAGCAGTCCACGGGATTTGAACACTGAAGCTTTCTTT
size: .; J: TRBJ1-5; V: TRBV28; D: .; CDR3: CASKVLPGGNQPQHF; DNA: TGTGCCAGCAAGGTGCTCCCGGGAGGTAATCAGCCCCAGCATTTT
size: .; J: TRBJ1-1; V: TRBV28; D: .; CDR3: CASSPTGRWAEAFF; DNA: TGTGCCAGCAGTCCTACAGGACGGTGGGCTGAAGCTTTCTTT
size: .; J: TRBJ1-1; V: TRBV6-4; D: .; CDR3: CASSALVRGPEAFF; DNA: TGTGCCAGCAGTGCCCTAGTCAGAGGCCCCGAAGCTTTCTTT
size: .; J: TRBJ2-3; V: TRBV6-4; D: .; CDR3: CASSDSILGPGDTQYF; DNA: TGTGCCAGCAGTGACTCGATCCTGGGTCCGGGAGATACGCAGTATTTT
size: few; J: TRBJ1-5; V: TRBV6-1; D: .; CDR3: CASSAGIPNQPQHF; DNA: TGTGCCAGCAGTGCCGGGATTCCCAATCAGCCCCAGCATTTT
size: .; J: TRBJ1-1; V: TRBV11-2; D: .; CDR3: CASRQVRSGTEAFF; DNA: TGTGCCAGCCGACAGGTGAGGTCGGGCACTGAAGCTTTCTTT
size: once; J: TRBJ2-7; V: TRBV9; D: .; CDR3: CASSVGWETEQYF; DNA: TGTGCCAGCAGCGTAGGATGGGAGACCGAGCAGTACTTC
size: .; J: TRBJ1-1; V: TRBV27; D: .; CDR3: CASSGNKRNTEAFF; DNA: TGTGCCAGCAGCGGGAATAAAAGGAACACTGAAGCTTTCTTT
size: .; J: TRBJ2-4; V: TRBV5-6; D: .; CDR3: CASSFRGAGKNIQYF; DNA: TGTGCCAGCAGCTTCCGGGGGGCTGGCAAAAACATTCAGTACTTC
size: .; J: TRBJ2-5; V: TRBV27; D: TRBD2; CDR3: CASSLSSGGLETQYF; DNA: TGTGCCAGCAGTTTATCTAGCGGGGGGCTGGAGACCCAGTACTTC
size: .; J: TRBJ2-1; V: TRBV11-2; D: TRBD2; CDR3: CASSTRTSGKYNEQFF; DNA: TGTGCCAGCAGCACCCGGACTAGCGGGAAGTACAATGAGCAGTTCTTC
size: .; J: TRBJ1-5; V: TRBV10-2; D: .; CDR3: CASSESGAGNQPQHF; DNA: TGCGCCAGCAGTGAGTCCGGGGCGGGAAATCAGCCCCAGCATTTT
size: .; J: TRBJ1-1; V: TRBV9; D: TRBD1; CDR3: CASSRIQGGAFEAFF; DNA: TGTGCCAGCAGCCGCATACAGGGGGGGGCTTTTGAAGCTTTCTTT
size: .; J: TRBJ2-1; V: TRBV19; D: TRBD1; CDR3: CASTLSTGDYEQFF; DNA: TGTGCCAGTACCCTATCGACAGGGGACTATGAGCAGTTCTTC
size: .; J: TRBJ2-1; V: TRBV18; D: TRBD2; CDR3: CASSPGTSGDPNEQFF; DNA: TGTGCCAGCTCACCAGGGACTAGCGGGGACCCCAATGAGCAGTTCTTC
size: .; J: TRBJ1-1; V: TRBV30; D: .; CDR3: CAWSPDRNTEAFF; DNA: TGTGCCTGGAGTCCCGACAGAAACACTGAAGCTTTCTTT
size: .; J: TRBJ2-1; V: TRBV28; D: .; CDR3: CASSREGEQFF; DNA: TGTGCCAGCAGTAGAGAGGGCGAGCAGTTCTTC
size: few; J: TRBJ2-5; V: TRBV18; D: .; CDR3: CASSPIGETQYF; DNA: TGTGCCAGCTCACCGATCGGGGAGACCCAGTACTTC
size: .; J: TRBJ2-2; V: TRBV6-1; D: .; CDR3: CASSMGRGNTGELFF; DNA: TGTGCCAGCAGTATGGGTAGGGGGAACACCGGGGAGCTGTTTTTT
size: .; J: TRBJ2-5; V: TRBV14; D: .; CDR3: CASSLHRYQETQYF; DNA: TGTGCCAGCAGCCTTCACAGGTACCAAGAGACCCAGTACTTC
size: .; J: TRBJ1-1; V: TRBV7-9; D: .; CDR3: CSSSFSLRTDSEAFF; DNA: TGTTCCAGCAGCTTTAGCTTGCGGACAGACAGTGAAGCTTTCTTT